This TCR beta chain came from a study of cytomegalovirus exposure and HLA in healthy donors. About this clone: Its target is not known.

The PCR had 60 Vbeta and 13 Jbeta primers. Clones were read by immunoSEQ multiplex PCR, and TCRdb kept only the in-frame ones, dropping some. The profile shows more than 85,000 clones, roughly 76% of them singletons. Study-level findings and limits: When analyzed later, a missense DCLRE1C variant was found to be linked to TCR beta V- and J-gene trimming. A later analysis reportedly identified an Asian-associated ancestry cluster as carrying fewer N-insertions than the approximately 730-donor mean.

The V end was cut by 0 bases, the J end by 7 bases, with 8 bases between. The V gene's germline CDR1 is SGHRS and CDR2 YFSETQ. This CDR3 comprises 13 residues. As for the donors, each was a healthy bone marrow donor. Material for sequencing was PBMCs. The gene calls are TRBV5-1 and TRBJ2-1; D uncertain. The TCR originated in a woman aged 45-65 years in good health and CMV-seropositive. CDR3 loop: CASSLVSRNEQFF. The CDR3, as DNA: TGCGCCAGCAGCTTGGTTTCGAGGAATGAGCAGTTCTTC.